Listed below are T cell receptor beta chains from one sample, sequenced in a study of beta chain features in type 1 diabetes. Generated by immunoSEQ multiplex PCR, the TCRdb table keeps only in-frame clones and is missing some. Of 240,000 or so clones in the sample, 68% were seen once. Sequencing was performed on naive CD4+ T cells from blood. The receptor set was obtained from a man aged 25 to 40 in good health. CDR3s include the opening cysteine and the closing phenylalanine or tryptophan. Fields, in order: D gene, J gene, V gene, CDR3 length, clone size, CDR3 protein, CDR3 DNA. The D gene is left open where the match is weak. Not all rows give a size; the values are once, few, many and, for expanded clones, a class.

>NA|TRBJ2-5|TRBV5-4|11|NA
CASSRQETQYF
TGTGCCAGCAGCCGCCAGGAGACCCAGTACTTC
>NA|TRBJ2-3|TRBV5-1|13|few
CASSFGSTDTQYF
TGCGCCAGCAGCTTCGGTAGCACAGATACGCAGTATTTT
>NA|TRBJ1-2|TRBV2|14|NA
CASSGRQGSYGYTF
TGTGCCAGCAGTGGCCGACAAGGAAGCTATGGCTACACCTTC
>NA|TRBJ1-2|TRBV30|12|few
CAWIPGAGGYTF
TGTGCCTGGATTCCGGGTGCGGGTGGCTACACCTTC
>NA|TRBJ2-1|TRBV5-1|18|once
CASSFAIRGTVSYNEQFF
TGCGCCAGCAGCTTCGCCATTCGTGGAACCGTATCCTACAATGAGCAGTTCTTC
>NA|TRBJ2-2|TRBV2|13|NA
CASSSTPTGELFF
TGTGCCAGCAGTTCGACTCCGACCGGGGAGCTGTTTTTT
>NA|TRBJ2-2|TRBV5-1|13|NA
CASKLADTGELFF
TGCGCCAGCAAACTGGCAGACACCGGGGAGCTGTTTTTT
>TRBD2|TRBJ2-1|TRBV29-1|13|NA
CSVNGLASNEQFF
TGCAGCGTTAACGGACTAGCGAGTAATGAGCAGTTCTTC
>NA|TRBJ2-3|TRBV9|15|once
CASSPRDRFTDTQYF
TGTGCCAGCAGCCCCCGGGACCGATTCACAGATACGCAGTATTTT
>NA|TRBJ2-5|TRBV9|14|few
CASSVGHAVETQYF
TGTGCCAGCAGCGTCGGACACGCCGTGGAGACCCAGTACTTC
>NA|TRBJ2-3|TRBV6-6|12|few
CASRRLQDTQYF
TGTGCCAGCAGGAGGCTCCAAGATACGCAGTATTTT
>NA|TRBJ2-3|TRBV7-2|14|NA
CASTRGAGTDTQYF
TGTGCCAGCACCCGTGGGGCAGGGACAGATACGCAGTATTTT
>NA|TRBJ2-3|TRBV9|15|NA
CASSVAPAAADTQYF
TGTGCCAGCAGCGTAGCCCCCGCGGCAGCGGATACGCAGTATTTT
>TRBD2|TRBJ2-3|TRBV28|17|NA
CASSFSVQLAGTDTQYF
TGTGCCAGCAGTTTTTCGGTGCAACTAGCGGGAACAGATACGCAGTATTTT
>TRBD1|TRBJ1-5|TRBV7-2|15|NA
CASSQDRGHIQPQHF
TGTGCCAGCAGCCAGGACAGGGGGCATATTCAGCCCCAGCATTTT
>NA|TRBJ2-7|TRBV20-1|11|NA
CSASQRAEQYF
TGCAGTGCTAGCCAGCGAGCTGAGCAGTACTTC
>NA|TRBJ2-5|TRBV7-2|12|NA
CASSRPGETQYF
TGTGCCAGCTCTCGACCGGGGGAGACCCAGTACTTC
>TRBD2|TRBJ2-7|TRBV5-4|17|once
CASSLGTSGTRSYEQYF
TGTGCCAGCAGCCTCGGGACTAGCGGAACCAGATCCTACGAGCAGTACTTC
>NA|TRBJ1-2|TRBV29-1|13|NA
CSVARLSDYGYTF
TGCAGCGTTGCGCGCTTGTCGGATTATGGCTACACCTTC
>NA|TRBJ2-1|TRBV30|15|NA
CAWSVEGNSYNEQFF
TGTGCCTGGAGTGTAGAGGGAAACTCCTACAATGAGCAGTTCTTC
>NA|TRBJ1-2|TRBV30|11|NA
CAWRGPKGYTF
TGTGCCTGGAGGGGACCGAAGGGCTACACCTTC
>NA|TRBJ1-1|TRBV30|13|few
CAWSVNRRTEAFF
TGTGCCTGGAGTGTGAACAGGCGCACTGAAGCTTTCTTT
>TRBD1|TRBJ1-2|TRBV5-4|15|few
CASSFSRTGENGYTF
TGTGCCAGCAGCTTCTCCCGGACAGGGGAGAATGGCTACACCTTC
>NA|TRBJ1-1|TRBV7-9|13|NA
CASSSGTNTEAFF
TGTGCCAGCAGCTCGGGGACGAACACTGAAGCTTTCTTT
>TRBD1|TRBJ2-7|TRBV18|14|NA
CASSPGTGPNEQYF
TGTGCCAGCTCACCGGGGACAGGCCCTAACGAGCAGTACTTC
>NA|TRBJ1-1|TRBV30|13|NA
CAWSPKRNTEAFF
TGTGCCTGGAGTCCCAAGAGGAACACTGAAGCTTTCTTT
>NA|TRBJ2-4|TRBV30|15|NA
CAWRGSQSTKNIQYF
TGTGCCTGGAGGGGCAGCCAGTCTACCAAAAACATTCAGTACTTC
>TRBD2|TRBJ2-3|TRBV14|15|NA
CASSQRRESTDTQYF
TGTGCCAGCAGCCAGAGGCGGGAGAGCACAGATACGCAGTATTTT
>NA|TRBJ1-1|TRBV30|14|NA
CAWSRGLGRTEAFF
TGTGCCTGGAGCCGGGGACTGGGACGCACTGAAGCTTTCTTT
>NA|TRBJ2-2|TRBV2|14|NA
CASRVGAPAGELFF
TGTGCCAGCAGAGTTGGGGCCCCAGCCGGGGAGCTGTTTTTT
>NA|TRBJ1-3|TRBV30|14|NA
CAWSGRGSGNTIYF
TGTGCCTGGAGTGGCAGGGGATCTGGAAACACCATATATTTT
>NA|TRBJ2-7|TRBV29-1|19|few
CSVGLSGNLGELRIYEQYF
TGCAGCGTTGGTCTATCGGGAAATTTGGGTGAACTAAGAATCTACGAGCAGTACTTC
>NA|TRBJ2-1|TRBV4-1|18|once
CASSQIGRQSKRHNEQFF
TGCGCCAGCAGCCAGATCGGTAGACAGTCGAAAAGACACAATGAGCAGTTCTTC
>NA|TRBJ1-2|TRBV5-1|14|NA
CASSPDGSGYGYTF
TGCGCCAGCAGCCCGGACGGTTCCGGCTATGGCTACACCTTC
>NA|TRBJ2-5|TRBV29-1|12|NA
CSVVGRAETQYF
TGCAGCGTTGTTGGCAGGGCGGAGACCCAGTACTTC
>NA|TRBJ1-6|TRBV25-1|15|NA
CASSDSGPFGSPLHF
TGTGCCAGCAGTGATTCGGGACCGTTCGGTTCACCCCTCCACTTT
>TRBD1|TRBJ2-7|TRBV4-3|15|NA
CASSQEAGGSYEQYF
TGCGCCAGCAGCCAAGAGGCAGGGGGATCCTACGAGCAGTACTTC
>NA|TRBJ2-5|TRBV11-2|14|NA
CASSFSGAGETQYF
TGTGCCAGCAGCTTTTCAGGGGCCGGGGAGACCCAGTACTTC